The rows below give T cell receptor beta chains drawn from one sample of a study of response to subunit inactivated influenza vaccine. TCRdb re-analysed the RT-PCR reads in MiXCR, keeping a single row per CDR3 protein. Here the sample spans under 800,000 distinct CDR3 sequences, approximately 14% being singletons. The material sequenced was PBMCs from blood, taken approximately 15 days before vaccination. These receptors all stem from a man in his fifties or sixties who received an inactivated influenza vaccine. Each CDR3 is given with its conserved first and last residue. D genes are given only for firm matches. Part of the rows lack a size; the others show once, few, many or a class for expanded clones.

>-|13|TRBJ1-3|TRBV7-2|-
TGTGCCAGTGAGATGGGTTATGGAAACACCATATATTTT
CASEMGYGNTIYF
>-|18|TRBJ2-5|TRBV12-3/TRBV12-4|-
TGTGCCTGCAGTTTCGCCGACAGGCGCCTACGGTACCAAGAGACCCAGTACTTC
CACSFADRRLRYQETQYF
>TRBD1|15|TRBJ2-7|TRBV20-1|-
TGCAGTGCTCCAGAGGGGACAGGGTACTACTACGAGCAGTACTTC
CSAPEGTGYYYEQYF
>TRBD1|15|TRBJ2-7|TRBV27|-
TGTGCCAGCAGTTTAGGGACAGGGGGCCCCTACGAGCAGTACTTC
CASSLGTGGPYEQYF
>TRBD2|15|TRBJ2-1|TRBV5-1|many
TGCGCCAGCAGCTTCATAGCGGGAGGGCCTGGGGAGCAGTTCTTC
CASSFIAGGPGEQFF
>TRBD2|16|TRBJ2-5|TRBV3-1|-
TGTGCCAGCAGAGGGCTAGCGGGGCCACTCCAAGAGACCCAGTACTTC
CASRGLAGPLQETQYF
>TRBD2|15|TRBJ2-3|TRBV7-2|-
TGTGCCAGCAGCCGGACTAGCAAACACACAGATACGCAGTATTTT
CASSRTSKHTDTQYF
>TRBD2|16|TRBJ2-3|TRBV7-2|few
TGTGCCAGCAGCTTAGCCAGCGGGGGGCTCACAGATACGCAGTATTTT
CASSLASGGLTDTQYF
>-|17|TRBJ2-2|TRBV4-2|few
TGTGCCAGCAGCCCTTACTCCGGGACAACGAACACCGGGGAGCTGTTTTTT
CASSPYSGTTNTGELFF
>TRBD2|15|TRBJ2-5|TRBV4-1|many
TGCGCCAGCAGCGTACCGGGACTAGCGGCCCAGACCCAGTACTTC
CASSVPGLAAQTQYF
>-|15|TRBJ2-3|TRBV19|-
TGTGCCAGTAGCGGGACGCCGTCTAGCACAGATACGCAGTATTTT
CASSGTPSSTDTQYF
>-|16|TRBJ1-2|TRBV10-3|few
TGTGCCATCAGTGAGTCGTACGGCAGGTCGGATAATGGCTACACCTTC
CAISESYGRSDNGYTF
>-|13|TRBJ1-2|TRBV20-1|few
TGCAGTGCTAGACTGGGGGCGAACTATGGCTACACCTTC
CSARLGANYGYTF
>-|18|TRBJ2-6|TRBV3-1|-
TGTGCCAGCAGCCAAGATGGGACACAAAGCTCTGGGGCCAACGTCCTGACTTTC
CASSQDGTQSSGANVLTF
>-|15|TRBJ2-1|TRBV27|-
TGTGCCAGCAGTTTTAGGCAGGGCATAAGGGGTGAGCAGTTCTTC
CASSFRQGIRGEQFF
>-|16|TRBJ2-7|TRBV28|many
TGTGCCAGCAGTCCACCCCTCGAAGGGCTCAACTACGAGCAGTACTTC
CASSPPLEGLNYEQYF
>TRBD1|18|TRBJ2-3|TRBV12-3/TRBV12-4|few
TGTGCCAGCACCTCAGCCCTCGGACAGGGGTCCCCGTGGAATACGCAGTATTTT
CASTSALGQGSPWNTQYF
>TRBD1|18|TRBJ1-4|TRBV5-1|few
TGCGCCAGCAGCTTGGGCCCCGGGACAGGGGGCGGTAATGAAAAACTGTTTTTT
CASSLGPGTGGGNEKLFF
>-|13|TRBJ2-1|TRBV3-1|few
TGTGCCAGCAGCAGGGGACTGGGCGATGAGCAGTTCTTC
CASSRGLGDEQFF
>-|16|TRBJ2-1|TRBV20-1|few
TGCAGTGCTAGTCGCGGCAGGCCCATCTCCTACAATGAGCAGTTCTTC
CSASRGRPISYNEQFF
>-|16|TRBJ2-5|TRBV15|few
TGTGCCACCAGCAGAGGCAGCTCCAGGGGCCAAGAGACCCAGTACTTC
CATSRGSSRGQETQYF
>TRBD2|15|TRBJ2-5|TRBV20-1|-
TGCAGTGCTAGAACCCCAACTAGCGGGAGGGAGACCCAGTACTTC
CSARTPTSGRETQYF
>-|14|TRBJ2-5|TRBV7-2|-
TGTGCCAGCAGCCCTACAGGGATTGAAGAGACCCAGTACTTC
CASSPTGIEETQYF
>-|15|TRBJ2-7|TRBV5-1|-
TGCGCCAGCAGCACTGCCCCGGCTGGCTCCTACGAGCAGTACTTC
CASSTAPAGSYEQYF
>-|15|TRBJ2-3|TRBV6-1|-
TGTGCCAGCAGCCCCCGACTGGCTAGCACAGATACGCAGTATTTT
CASSPRLASTDTQYF
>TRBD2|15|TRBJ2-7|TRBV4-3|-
TGCGCCAGCAGCCATGGGACTAGCGCCGCCTACGAGCAGTACTTC
CASSHGTSAAYEQYF
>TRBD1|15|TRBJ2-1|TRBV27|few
TGTGCCACGGTACACCCCCGGGACAGGTACAATGAGCAGTTCTTC
CATVHPRDRYNEQFF
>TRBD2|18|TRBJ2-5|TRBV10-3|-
TGTGCCATCAGTCATTCCGGGACTAGCGGGGGGCCGGGGGAGACCCAGTACTTC
CAISHSGTSGGPGETQYF
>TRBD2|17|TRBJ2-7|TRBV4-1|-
TGCGCCAGCAGCCAAGTTTTGGTAGCGGGAGAACCCTACGAGCAGTACTTC
CASSQVLVAGEPYEQYF